This T cell receptor (beta chain) is drawn from a study of human T cells and chemical hapten exposure. Study-level background: Mainly, slight library volume differences in the pool made TCR yields vary.

Time point here: patch test 1, 2 weeks after DPC sensitization. The treatment is: therapeutic diphenylcyclopropenone sensitization with weekly scalp DPC. TCRdb ran MiXCR on the RACE reads and lists one entry per CDR3 protein. The sample records 180,000 or so distinct CDR3 sequences, approximately 14% being singletons. This clonotype was picked up a small number of times. CDR3 length equals 13 residues. With 1 base removed from V and 5 bases from J, the gap between germline ends came to 12 bases. Germline V gene lookup returns CDR1 DFQATT and CDR2 SNEGSKA (reference sequence). The clonotype originates from a woman aged 30 to 39 with alopecia areata. Some clones in this sample may be carry-over from other donors' samples. The source was whole blood, collected in connection with sensitization to the hapten diphenylcyclopropenone (DPC). This chain links TRBV20-1 with TRBJ2-7, with a weak D call TRBD2 (6 bases). CDR3 protein: CSARVPGEDEQYF. The CDR3 bases are TGCAGTGCTAGAGTGCCCGGGGAGGACGAGCAGTACTTC.